The clone carrying this TCR beta chain was observed many times. The data are from a study of tumor-infiltrating lymphocytes in oesophageal squamous cell carcinoma. TCRdb reprocessed the PCR reads via MiXCR and lists one record per CDR3 protein. The sample carries about 22,000 distinct CDR3 sequences, about a third recorded once. Per the germline V gene, CDR1 is LNHDA and CDR2 is SQIVND (reference sequence). There are 13 residues in the CDR3. The sequence came from a female donor with esophageal squamous cell carcinoma. V usage is TRBV19 and J usage is TRBJ2-5; 8 bases align to TRBD1. The DNA end lines up better with TRBJ2-1; the J call may be wrong. The material sequenced was esophageal tumor tissue. CDR3 region: CASSAGGRNEQFF. The CDR3 nucleotides are TGTGCCAGTTCGGCAGGGGGCAGGAATGAGCAGTTCTTC.